A selection of T cell receptor beta chains follows, all from one sample in a study of blood T cells in healthy people across ages. TCRdb fed the 5' RACE reads into MiXCR, producing one record per CDR3 protein. The sample lists approximately 790,000 distinct CDR3 sequences; approximately 65% were seen once. Sequences were obtained from blood. All receptors derive from a man younger than 40 in good health. The CDR3 runs from the conserved cysteine through the conserved F or W. D genes are given only for firm matches. The size entry is marked missing in some rows and otherwise reads once, few, many or a size class.

D gene | J gene | clone size | V gene | CDR3 protein | CDR3 DNA
. | TRBJ1-1 | few | TRBV5-6 | CASSEGREPAFF | TGTGCCAGCAGCGAAGGACGGGAACCAGCTTTCTTT
TRBD2 | TRBJ2-2 | . | TRBV6-6 | CASSSWTSTGELFF | TGTGCCAGCAGTTCGTGGACTAGCACCGGGGAGCTGTTTTTT
. | TRBJ2-3 | . | TRBV20-1 | CSARDLSEKRADTQYF | TGCAGTGCTAGAGATCTATCCGAAAAAAGAGCAGATACGCAGTATTTT
TRBD1 | TRBJ2-3 | . | TRBV15 | CATSRSWGQLEDTQYF | TGTGCCACCAGCAGATCGTGGGGACAGTTAGAAGATACGCAGTATTTT
. | TRBJ1-2 | . | TRBV29-1 | CSVERGGSYGYTF | TGCAGCGTTGAAAGGGGAGGGTCGTATGGCTACACCTTC
. | TRBJ2-1 | . | TRBV9 | CASSPRQGRSYNEQFF | TGTGCCAGCAGCCCCCGCCAGGGCCGCTCCTACAATGAGCAGTTCTTC
. | TRBJ2-1 | few | TRBV5-1 | CASSGGRDSYNEQFF | TGCGCCAGCAGCGGAGGCAGGGACTCCTACAATGAGCAGTTCTTC
. | TRBJ2-5 | few | TRBV12-3/TRBV12-4 | CASSFIAETQYF | TGTGCCAGCAGTTTCATAGCGGAGACCCAGTACTTC
TRBD2 | TRBJ2-3 | . | TRBV12-3/TRBV12-4 | CASSYGGWAGVDTQYF | TGTGCCAGCAGTTACGGGGGTTGGGCGGGGGTAGATACGCAGTATTTT
TRBD2 | TRBJ2-5 | . | TRBV7-9 | CASSYLAGDEETQYF | TGTGCCAGCAGCTACTTAGCGGGGGACGAAGAGACCCAGTACTTC
. | TRBJ2-1 | . | TRBV7-2 | CASSGWTYEQFF | TGTGCCAGCAGCGGATGGACGTATGAGCAGTTCTTC
TRBD2 | TRBJ2-3 | . | TRBV20-1 | CSARRLAGDTQYF | TGCAGTGCTCGAAGACTAGCGGGGGATACGCAGTATTTT
TRBD1 | TRBJ2-7 | . | TRBV30 | CAWSTGTGYSEQYF | TGTGCCTGGAGTACCGGGACAGGGTATTCCGAGCAGTACTTC
TRBD2 | TRBJ2-1 | once | TRBV10-3 | CAINQRGDNEQFF | TGTGCCATCAACCAGCGGGGGGACAATGAGCAGTTCTTC
. | TRBJ2-6 | . | TRBV20-1 | CSARDTGYGTNVLTF | TGCAGTGCTAGAGATACGGGGTATGGGACCAACGTCCTGACTTTC
. | TRBJ1-5 | . | TRBV7-3 | CASSLRGSLVIQPQHF | TGTGCCAGCAGCTTAAGAGGCTCCTTAGTAATTCAGCCCCAGCATTTT
. | TRBJ2-6 | . | TRBV25-1 | CASIGDSGATVLTF | TGTGCCAGCATCGGGGACTCTGGGGCCACCGTCCTGACTTTC
TRBD1 | TRBJ2-4 | . | TRBV9 | CASSAWDSPAKNIQYF | TGTGCCAGCAGCGCCTGGGACAGTCCTGCCAAAAACATTCAGTACTTC
. | TRBJ1-2 | . | TRBV24-1 | CATSDRQTEAYGYTF | TGTGCCACCAGTGACCGGCAGACAGAAGCCTATGGCTACACCTTC
. | TRBJ2-1 | . | TRBV29-1 | CSVEDDRTAFNEQFF | TGCAGCGTTGAGGATGACCGCACAGCCTTCAATGAGCAGTTCTTC
. | TRBJ2-7 | . | TRBV6-2/TRBV6-3 | CASSYSPWRSSYEQYF | TGTGCCAGCAGTTACTCCCCGTGGAGGAGCTCCTACGAGCAGTACTTC
. | TRBJ1-2 | few | TRBV4-1 | CASRAWPGDIYGYTF | TGCGCCAGCAGAGCTTGGCCAGGGGATATCTATGGCTACACCTTC
. | TRBJ2-5 | . | TRBV20-1 | CSAGIIETQYF | TGCAGTGCAGGGATTATTGAGACCCAGTACTTC
. | TRBJ2-3 | . | TRBV7-6 | CASSLRDASTDTQYF | TGTGCCAGCAGCCTCCGGGACGCCAGCACAGATACGCAGTATTTT
. | TRBJ1-2 | . | TRBV25-1 | CASSESFGQEWGYGYTF | TGTGCCAGCAGTGAATCGTTTGGGCAGGAGTGGGGATATGGCTACACCTTC
. | TRBJ1-2 | . | TRBV6-6 | CVSRGPGNGYTF | TGTGTCAGCAGAGGCCCGGGGAATGGCTACACCTTC
. | TRBJ2-7 | . | TRBV4-3 | CASSQDTWVYEQYF | TGCGCCAGCAGCCAAGATACCTGGGTCTACGAGCAGTACTTC
TRBD2 | TRBJ2-3 | once | TRBV4-3 | CASSQGSTSGGSDTQYF | TGCGCCAGCAGCCAAGGATCGACTAGCGGGGGCTCAGATACGCAGTATTTT
. | TRBJ2-5 | . | TRBV7-2 | CASSLRDKSETQYF | TGTGCCAGCAGCCTTCGGGACAAATCGGAGACCCAGTACTTC
. | TRBJ2-7 | . | TRBV28 | CASRGLIDGGDYEQYF | TGTGCCAGCAGGGGACTAATCGACGGGGGCGATTACGAGCAGTACTTC
. | TRBJ1-2 | few | TRBV27 | CASSLGRTLSYGYTF | TGTGCCAGCAGTTTGGGGCGGACCTTATCCTATGGCTACACCTTC
. | TRBJ2-6 | . | TRBV27 | CARIPCQGCSGANVLTF | TGTGCCAGGATACCCTGTCAGGGTTGCTCTGGGGCCAACGTCCTGACTTTC
TRBD1 | TRBJ2-7 | . | TRBV3-1 | CASSQAGWTGGFYEQYF | TGTGCCAGCAGCCAAGCAGGCTGGACAGGGGGGTTCTACGAGCAGTACTTC
. | TRBJ2-6 | many | TRBV2 | CASSEVRASGANVLTF | TGTGCCAGCAGTGAAGTAAGGGCCTCTGGGGCCAACGTCCTGACTTTC
. | TRBJ2-7 | . | TRBV4-2 | CASSQALGIYEQYF | TGTGCCAGCAGCCAAGCCCTCGGAATTTACGAGCAGTACTTC
TRBD2 | TRBJ2-1 | . | TRBV9 | CASSVAGTSNYNEQFF | TGTGCCAGCAGCGTAGCTGGGACTAGCAATTACAATGAGCAGTTCTTC
TRBD1 | TRBJ2-7 | . | TRBV2 | CASSGTGIYEQYF | TGTGCCAGCAGTGGGACAGGAATCTACGAGCAGTACTTC
. | TRBJ2-3 | . | TRBV4-3 | CASSQPGEQGWDTQYF | TGCGCCAGCAGCCAGCCAGGGGAGCAGGGATGGGATACGCAGTATTTT
. | TRBJ2-7 | . | TRBV7-6 | CASGGLTYSYEQYF | TGTGCCAGCGGCGGACTGACATATTCCTACGAGCAGTACTTC
. | TRBJ2-3 | few | TRBV6-2/TRBV6-3 | CASSGFFGTDTQYF | TGTGCCAGCAGTGGGTTCTTCGGCACAGATACGCAGTATTTT
TRBD1 | TRBJ1-2 | . | TRBV7-2 | CASSTRQGPNGYTF | TGTGCCAGCAGCACGCGACAGGGACCAAATGGCTACACCTTC
. | TRBJ1-1 | once | TRBV27 | CASSSGETWNTEAFF | TGTGCCAGCAGTTCCGGGGAGACTTGGAACACTGAAGCTTTCTTT
TRBD1 | TRBJ1-2 | . | TRBV20-1 | CSAYEGTGNLYGYTF | TGCAGTGCTTACGAGGGGACAGGGAACCTCTATGGCTACACCTTC
TRBD1 | TRBJ2-1 | . | TRBV5-1 | CASSSPGQGAYNEQFF | TGCGCCAGCAGCTCCCCGGGACAGGGGGCCTACAATGAGCAGTTCTTC
TRBD1 | TRBJ1-2 | . | TRBV7-2 | CASSPPGQTKYGYTF | TGTGCCAGCAGCCCGCCGGGACAGACTAAATATGGCTACACCTTC
. | TRBJ2-7 | . | TRBV29-1 | CSVEVTRSYNEQYF | TGCAGCGTTGAGGTCACGCGATCCTACAATGAGCAGTACTTC
. | TRBJ1-2 | once | TRBV12-3/TRBV12-4 | CASSSPSGAYYGYTF | TGTGCCAGCAGTTCACCTTCAGGGGCTTACTATGGCTACACCTTC